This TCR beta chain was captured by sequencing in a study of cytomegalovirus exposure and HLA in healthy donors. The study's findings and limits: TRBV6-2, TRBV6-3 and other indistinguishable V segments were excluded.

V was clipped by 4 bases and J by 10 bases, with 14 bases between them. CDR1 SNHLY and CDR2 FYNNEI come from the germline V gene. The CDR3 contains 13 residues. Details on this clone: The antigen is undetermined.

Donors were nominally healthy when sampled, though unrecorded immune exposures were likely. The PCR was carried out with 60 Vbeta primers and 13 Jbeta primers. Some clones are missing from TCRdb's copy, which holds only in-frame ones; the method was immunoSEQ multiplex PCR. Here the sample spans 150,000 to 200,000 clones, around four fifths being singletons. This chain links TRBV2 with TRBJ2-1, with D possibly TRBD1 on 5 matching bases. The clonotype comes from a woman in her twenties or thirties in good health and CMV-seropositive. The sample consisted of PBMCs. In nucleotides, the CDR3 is TGTGCCAGCAGTGGGCAGGGCCTAGGGGAGCAGTTCTTC. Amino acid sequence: CASSGQGLGEQFF.